This T cell receptor beta chain comes out of a study of OX40 agonist ivuxolimab in advanced cancers. Across the whole study: Past anti-PD-1, anti-PD-L1 or anti-CTLA-4 therapy was accepted, and roughly 38% had received some.

Produced via immunoSEQ multiplex PCR; TCRdb's table is partial and in-frame only. The sample lists approximately 80,000 clones, about 90% occurring once. This clone came up once. Per germline, CDR1 SGHVS and CDR2 FQNEAQ. V lost 3 bases, J lost 9 bases, and 8 bases stayed unmatched. There are 15 residues in the CDR3. The chain is built from TRBV7-8 and TRBJ2-1; TRBD1 matches 10 bases. The TCR originated in an adult with an advanced solid tumor such as melanoma, head and neck, liver or kidney cancer. The sequencing used CD4+ or CD8+ T cells sorted from blood, collected in a trial of the OX40 agonist ivuxolimab. CDR3 coding DNA: TGTGCCAGCAGCTTCGGGACAGGGGTATTCGGTGAGCAGTTCTTC. Amino acid sequence: CASSFGTGVFGEQFF.